This T cell receptor (beta chain) was captured in a study of CD8 T cells in ankylosing spondylitis. Study results and limitations: Among TCR beta sequences, a motif of roughly 8 highly homologous variants appeared characteristic of ankylosing spondylitis blood.

This clonotype was seen ten or more times. No antigen is known for it. TCRdb reprocessed the 5' RACE reads via MiXCR and lists one record per CDR3 protein. In the table there are just under 550,000 distinct CDR3 sequences, roughly 12% of which are singletons. The TCR sequence derives from a male donor with ankylosing spondylitis. Sequencing was carried out using blood, either unsorted or a sorted T cell fraction (not recorded which).

This CDR3 is CASSLVTLGALNEQYF. The CDR3 coding sequence is TGTGCCAGCAGCTTAGTCACCTTGGGGGCTCTCAACGAGCAGTACTTC. V gene TRBV7-8 combines with J gene TRBJ2-7; D possibly corresponds to TRBD1 (6 bases). Germline V lookup: CDR1 SGHVS, CDR2 FQNEAQ. Trimming cost V 1 base and J 5 bases, with 18 bases left between them. The CDR3 has 16 amino acids.